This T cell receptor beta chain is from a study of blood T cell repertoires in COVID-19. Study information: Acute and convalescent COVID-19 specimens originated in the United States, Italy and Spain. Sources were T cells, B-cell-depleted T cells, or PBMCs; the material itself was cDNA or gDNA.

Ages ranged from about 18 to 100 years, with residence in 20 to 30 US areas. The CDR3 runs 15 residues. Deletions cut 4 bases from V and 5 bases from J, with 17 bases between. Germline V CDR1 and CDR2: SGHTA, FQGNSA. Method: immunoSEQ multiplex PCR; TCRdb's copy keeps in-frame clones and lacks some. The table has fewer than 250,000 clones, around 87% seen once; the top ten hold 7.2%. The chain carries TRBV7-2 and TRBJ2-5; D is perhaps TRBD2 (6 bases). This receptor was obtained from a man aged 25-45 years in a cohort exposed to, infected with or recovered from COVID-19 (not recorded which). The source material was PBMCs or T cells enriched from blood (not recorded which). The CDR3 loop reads CASSSKRGGVETQYF. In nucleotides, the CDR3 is TGTGCCAGCAGCTCGAAAAGAGGCGGGGTGGAGACCCAGTACTTC.